This TCR beta chain derives from a study of cytomegalovirus exposure and HLA in healthy donors. The PCR was carried out with 60 Vbeta primers and 13 Jbeta primers. Some clones are missing from TCRdb's copy, which holds only in-frame ones; the method was immunoSEQ multiplex PCR. The table includes 140,000 to 150,000 clones, approximately 80% detected once. In this sample, this clone turned up a few times. The V gene end was trimmed by 3 bases and the J gene end by 6 bases; junction bases not matched to a gene: 12. Looked up from germline, CDR1 is SGHRS and CDR2 is YFSETQ. This CDR3 is built from 16 residues.

This clonotype originated in a man aged 35 to 55 in good health and CMV-seronegative. The J gene is TRBJ2-7, the V gene TRBV5-1; 10 bases fit TRBD2. The source material was PBMCs. The CDR3 reads CASSWLGSGGAAEQYF. The CDR3 DNA reads as TGCGCCAGCAGCTGGCTTGGAAGCGGGGGGGCTGCCGAGCAGTACTTC.